This T cell receptor (beta chain) derives from a study of T-cell memory formation after mild COVID-19 (dated by TCRdb to the early 2020s). Describing the broader study: TCR sequence clusters from the two donors were largely donor specific. Longitudinal TCRalpha and TCRbeta repertoire sequencing tracked T-cell clones expanding and contracting after mild COVID-19 in a couple of donors. Two young, previously healthy adult volunteers made up the cohort, one male and one female.

Its CDR3 holds 15 amino acids, cysteine through phenylalanine. Just CDR3 DNA is preserved here, 45 bases in frame from base 1. CDR1 SGHAT and CDR2 FQNNGV were looked up in the germline V gene. At the junction V is shortened by 1 base and J by 5 bases; bases outside the gene matches: 6. Instrument on record: Illumina NovaSeq 6000. TCRalpha and TCRbeta cDNA libraries were constructed by 5'RACE with constant-segment primers, with sample barcodes and unique molecular identifiers being introduced. RNA was extracted from every sample with Trizol reagent. Library amplification was performed in two PCR steps, and a second sample barcode and Illumina TruSeq adapters were introduced in the second step. Sequencing of libraries was performed on an Illumina NovaSeq with 2 x 150 bp paired-end reads. Under the source paper's analysis protocol: With migec v1.2.7, reads were demultiplexed and then collapsed into UMI-guided consensus sequences. Using mixcr v2.1.11, the UMI consensuses were aligned to TRA and TRB V and J templates and assembled into clonotypes. Expanded or contracted clonotypes were those called significant by both edgeR and NoisET, with noise models trained on biological replicates. For edgeR calls, the cutoffs were a false discovery rate-adjusted p below 0.01 and a log2 fold-change threshold of 1. As an exploratory analysis of dynamics, max-normalized trajectories of the 1000 most abundant clonotypes were examined by PCA with hierarchical clustering. The CD4 or CD8 phenotype of responding clones was assigned using the separately sequenced CD4+ and CD8+ repertoires. The public reads were reprocessed in TCRdb via fastp at Q25 and MiXCR, keeping in-frame beta chains. CDR3 protein sequences are deduplicated, and each keeps its most common genes and DNA. TCRdb's processing, not the study's, gives the V and J calls here. The sample has under 300,000 distinct CDR3 sequences on record, 7.5% to 10% of them singletons. The ten most abundant clones make up 20% to 25% of the sample.

Worth noting for this clonotype: Its antigen specificity is not known. No clone much larger than this one lies a single base away; base qualities are absent.

Beyond this particular receptor, the publication reports: Contracting CD4+ clones turned up mainly in the CM and EM memory subsets, whereas EMRA was where CD8+ clones were enriched. Balanced CD4/CD8 phenotypes were observed for clones contracting from day 15 to 85, whereas a bias towards CD4+ was observed for a second wave of clones expanding from day 15 to 37. Only two mild cases were covered by the study, and larger cohorts that include severe cases with pre-infection samples were considered necessary. Some responding clones were detected in pre-infection memory, suggesting pre-existing cross-reactive memory T cells joined the SARS-CoV-2 response. Whether the second-wave clones peaking on day 37 were SARS-CoV-2 specific was not confirmed.

Ficoll-Paque density gradient centrifugation was used to isolate PBMCs. The sequence joins TRBV11-2 to TRBJ1-1; the central 8 bases match TRBD1. The specimen sequenced was PBMCs or a T cell subset sorted from them (not recorded which). The TCR sequence derives from a man younger than 35 who had mild COVID-19 (a few samples of this study predate the infection). The sample titles of this study are shuffled in the database, so cell type and time point are left out; the donor was told from shared clones. The nucleotide sequence is TGTGCCAGCAGCTTAGGCGGACAGGGAGGTACTGAAGCTTTCTTT. Its product reads: CASSLGGQGGTEAFF.